This T cell receptor (beta chain) was obtained from a study of blood T cells in healthy people across ages. Study findings and constraints: No one knew whether donors had CMV, which possibly confounded expanded clonotype changes.

The use of a sample-barcoded 5' primer and a J-beta primer mix characterized a second PCR of 7 to 11 cycles. Each cDNA molecule, via a template-switch adaptor with 12 random nucleotides, was tagged. TCRdb used MiXCR to reprocess the 5' RACE reads, holding one entry per CDR3 protein. The sample consists of approximately 1.5 million distinct CDR3 sequences, around 36% of them appearing once. This clonotype was counted between two and nine times. What it recognizes is unknown. The junction had 6 bases not matched to a gene; V was cut back by 11 bases and J by 4 bases. Germline V gene sequence: CDR1 ENHRY, CDR2 SYGVKD. This CDR3 spans 12 amino acids.

The specimen was blood. The receptor comes from a woman aged 25-40 years in good health. The rearrangement links TRBV10-3 to TRBJ2-5; 8 nucleotides agree with TRBD2. The DNA of the CDR3 is TGTGCCTGTAGCGGGATGGGAGAGACCCAGTACTTC. Its protein product is CACSGMGETQYF.